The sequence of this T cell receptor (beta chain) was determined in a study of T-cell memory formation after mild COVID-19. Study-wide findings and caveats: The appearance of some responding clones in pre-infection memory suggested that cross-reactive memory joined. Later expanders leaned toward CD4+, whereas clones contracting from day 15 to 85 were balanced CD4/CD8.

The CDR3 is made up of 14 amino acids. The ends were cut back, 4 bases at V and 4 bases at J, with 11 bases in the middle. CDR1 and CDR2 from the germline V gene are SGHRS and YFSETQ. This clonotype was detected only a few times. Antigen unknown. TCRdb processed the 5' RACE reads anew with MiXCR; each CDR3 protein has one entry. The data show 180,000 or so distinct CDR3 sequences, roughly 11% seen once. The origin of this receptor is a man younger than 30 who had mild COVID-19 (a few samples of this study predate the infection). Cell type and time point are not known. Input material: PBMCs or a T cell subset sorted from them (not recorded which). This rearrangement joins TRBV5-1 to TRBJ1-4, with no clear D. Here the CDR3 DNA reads TGCGCCAGCAGCATGGGCTCCCATAATGAAAAACTGTTTTTT. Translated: CASSMGSHNEKLFF.